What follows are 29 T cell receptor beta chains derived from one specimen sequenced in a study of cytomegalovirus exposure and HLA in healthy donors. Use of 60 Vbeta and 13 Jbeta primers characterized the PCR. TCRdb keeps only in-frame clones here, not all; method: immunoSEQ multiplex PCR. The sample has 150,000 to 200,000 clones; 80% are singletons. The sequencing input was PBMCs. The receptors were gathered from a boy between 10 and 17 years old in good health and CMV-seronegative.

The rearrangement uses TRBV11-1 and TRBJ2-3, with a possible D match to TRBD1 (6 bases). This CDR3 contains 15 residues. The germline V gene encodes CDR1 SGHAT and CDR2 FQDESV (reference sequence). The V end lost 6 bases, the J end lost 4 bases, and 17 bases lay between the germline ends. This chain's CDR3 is CASSPIPDSADTQYF. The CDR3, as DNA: TGTGCCAGCAGTCCCATCCCGGACAGCGCAGATACGCAGTATTTT.

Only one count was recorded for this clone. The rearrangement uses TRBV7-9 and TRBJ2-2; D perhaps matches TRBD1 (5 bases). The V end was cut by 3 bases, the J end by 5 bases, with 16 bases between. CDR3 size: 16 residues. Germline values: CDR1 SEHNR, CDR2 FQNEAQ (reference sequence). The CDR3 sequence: CASSFEQGIWTGELFF. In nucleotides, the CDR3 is TGTGCCAGCAGCTTCGAGCAGGGAATTTGGACCGGGGAGCTGTTTTTT.

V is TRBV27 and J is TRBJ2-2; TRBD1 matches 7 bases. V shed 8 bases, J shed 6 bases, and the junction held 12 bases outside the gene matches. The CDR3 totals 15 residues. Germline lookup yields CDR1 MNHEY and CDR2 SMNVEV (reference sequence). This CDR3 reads CASGPPRGRSGELFF. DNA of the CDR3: TGTGCCAGCGGCCCCCCTAGGGGGCGATCCGGGGAGCTGTTTTTT.

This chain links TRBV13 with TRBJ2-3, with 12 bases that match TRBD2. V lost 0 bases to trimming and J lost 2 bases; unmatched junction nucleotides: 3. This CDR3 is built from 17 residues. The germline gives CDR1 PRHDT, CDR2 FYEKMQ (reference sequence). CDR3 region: CASSLGTSGRYTDTQYF. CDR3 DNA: TGTGCCAGCAGCTTAGGGACTAGCGGGAGATACACAGATACGCAGTATTTT.

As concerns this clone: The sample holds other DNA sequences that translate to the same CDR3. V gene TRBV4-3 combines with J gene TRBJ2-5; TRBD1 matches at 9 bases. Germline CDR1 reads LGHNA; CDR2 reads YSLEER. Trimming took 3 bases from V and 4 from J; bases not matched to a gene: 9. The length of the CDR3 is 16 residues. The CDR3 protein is CASSQGLQGAGETQYF. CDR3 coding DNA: TGCGCCAGCAGCCAGGGCCTACAGGGGGCGGGAGAGACCCAGTACTTC.

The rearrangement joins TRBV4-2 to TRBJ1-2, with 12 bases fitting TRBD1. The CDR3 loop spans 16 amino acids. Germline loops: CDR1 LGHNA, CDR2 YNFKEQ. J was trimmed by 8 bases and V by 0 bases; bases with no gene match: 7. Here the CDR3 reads CASSQEAGQGAKGYTF. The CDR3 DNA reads TGTGCCAGCAGCCAAGAGGCGGGACAGGGGGCGAAGGGCTACACCTTC.

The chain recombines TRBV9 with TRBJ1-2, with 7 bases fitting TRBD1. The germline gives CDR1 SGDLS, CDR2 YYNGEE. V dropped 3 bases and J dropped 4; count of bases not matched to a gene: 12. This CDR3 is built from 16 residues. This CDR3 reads CASSGGIRQGSYGYTF. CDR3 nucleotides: TGTGCCAGCAGCGGCGGAATCAGACAGGGTAGCTATGGCTACACCTTC.

In DNA, the CDR3 is TGTGCCAGCAGCGACACGGGTAGTTCCTACAATGAGCAGTTCTTC. Protein: CASSDTGSSYNEQFF. The chain joins TRBV9 to TRBJ2-1, with D unresolved. The length of the CDR3 is 15 residues. Germline CDR1 and CDR2: SGDLS and YYNGEE. With 3 bases removed from V and 1 base from J, the gap between germline ends came to 11 bases.

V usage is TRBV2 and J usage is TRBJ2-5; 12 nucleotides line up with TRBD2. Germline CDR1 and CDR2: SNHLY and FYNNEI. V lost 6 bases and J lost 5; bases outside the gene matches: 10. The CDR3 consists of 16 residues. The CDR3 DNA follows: TGTGCCAGCAGCGGACTAGCGGGGCGGGGCGGGGAGACCCAGTACTTC. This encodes CASSGLAGRGGETQYF.

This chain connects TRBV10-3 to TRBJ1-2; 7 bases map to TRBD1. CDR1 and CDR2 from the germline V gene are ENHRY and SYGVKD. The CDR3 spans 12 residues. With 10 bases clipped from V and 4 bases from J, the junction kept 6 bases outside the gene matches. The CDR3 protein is CASRDRGYGYTF. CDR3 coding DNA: TGTGCCAGCCGGGACAGAGGCTATGGCTACACCTTC.

CDR3 protein: CASTYTHRVRDTEAFF. The CDR3 DNA reads TGTGCCAGCACCTACACGCACAGGGTACGGGACACTGAAGCTTTCTTT. The V gene is TRBV6-6, the J gene TRBJ1-1; D may be TRBD1 (6 bases). The CDR3 is 16 amino acids. The V end was cut by 7 bases, the J end by 3 bases, with 21 bases between. The germline V gene encodes CDR1 MNHNY and CDR2 SVGAGI (reference sequence).

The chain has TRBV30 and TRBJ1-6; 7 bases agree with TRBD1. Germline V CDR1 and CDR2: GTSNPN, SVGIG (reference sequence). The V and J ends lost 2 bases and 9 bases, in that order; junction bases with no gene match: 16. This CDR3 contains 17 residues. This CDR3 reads CAWSPTDRVWRGSPLHF. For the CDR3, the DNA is TGTGCCTGGAGTCCTACCGACAGGGTCTGGAGAGGTTCACCCCTCCACTTT.

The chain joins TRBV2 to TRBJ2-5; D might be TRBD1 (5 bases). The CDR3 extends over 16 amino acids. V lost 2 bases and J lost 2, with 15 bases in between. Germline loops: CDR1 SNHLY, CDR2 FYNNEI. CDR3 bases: TGTGCCAGCAGTGAAATCGCGACAGAAATTCAAGAGACCCAGTACTTC. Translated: CASSEIATEIQETQYF. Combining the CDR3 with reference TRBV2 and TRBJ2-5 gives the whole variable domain EPEVTQTPSHQVTQMGQEVILRCVPISNHLYFYWYRQILGQKVEFLVSFYNNEISEKSEIFDDQFSVERPDGSNFTLKIRSTKLEDSAMYFCASSEIATEIQETQYFGPGTRLLVL.

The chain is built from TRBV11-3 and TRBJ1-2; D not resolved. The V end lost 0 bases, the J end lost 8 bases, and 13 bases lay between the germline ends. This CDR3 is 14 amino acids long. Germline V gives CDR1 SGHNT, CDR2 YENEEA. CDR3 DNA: TGTGCCAGCAGCTTAGATGAGGTCTCATCGGGCTACACCTTC. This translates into CASSLDEVSSGYTF.

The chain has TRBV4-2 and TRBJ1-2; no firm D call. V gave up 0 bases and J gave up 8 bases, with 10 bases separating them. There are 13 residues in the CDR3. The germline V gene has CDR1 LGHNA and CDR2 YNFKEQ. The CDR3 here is CASSQDPLRGYTF. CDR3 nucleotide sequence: TGTGCCAGCAGCCAAGATCCCCTGAGAGGCTACACCTTC.

The CDR3 region has the DNA TGTGCCATCAAGACTGAGATGAACACTGAAGCTTTCTTT. This sequence encodes CAIKTEMNTEAFF. This rearrangement joins TRBV10-3 to TRBJ1-1; D gene uncertain. The germline V gene encodes CDR1 ENHRY and CDR2 SYGVKD. The CDR3 spans 13 residues. The V gene lost 7 bases and the J gene lost 0 bases, with 9 bases spanning the gap.

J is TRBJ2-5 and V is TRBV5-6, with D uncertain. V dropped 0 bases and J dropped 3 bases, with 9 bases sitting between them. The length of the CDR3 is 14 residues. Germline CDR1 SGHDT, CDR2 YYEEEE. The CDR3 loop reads CASSLGHRKETQYF. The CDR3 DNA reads TGTGCCAGCAGCTTGGGCCACAGAAAAGAGACCCAGTACTTC.

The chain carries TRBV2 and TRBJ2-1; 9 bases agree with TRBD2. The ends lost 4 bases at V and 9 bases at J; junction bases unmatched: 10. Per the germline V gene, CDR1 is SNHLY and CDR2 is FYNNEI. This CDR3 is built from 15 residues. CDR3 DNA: TGTGCCAGCAGTGTCCGGGTAGCGGGAGTGACTGAGCAGTTCTTC. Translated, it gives CASSVRVAGVTEQFF.

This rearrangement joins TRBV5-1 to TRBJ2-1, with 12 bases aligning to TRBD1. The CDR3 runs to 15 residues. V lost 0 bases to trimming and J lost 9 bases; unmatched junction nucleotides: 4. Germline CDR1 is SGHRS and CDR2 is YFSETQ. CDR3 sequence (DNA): TGCGCCAGCAGCTTGGAGGGGACAGGGGGCATTGAGCAGTTCTTC. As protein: CASSLEGTGGIEQFF.

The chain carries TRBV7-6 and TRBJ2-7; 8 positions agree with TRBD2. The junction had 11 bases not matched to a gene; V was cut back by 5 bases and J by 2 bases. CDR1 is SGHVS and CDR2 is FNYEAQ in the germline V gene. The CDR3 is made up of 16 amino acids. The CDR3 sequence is CASSPGGGTPPYEQYF. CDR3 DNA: TGTGCCAGCAGCCCCGGGGGGGGGACGCCCCCCTACGAGCAGTACTTC. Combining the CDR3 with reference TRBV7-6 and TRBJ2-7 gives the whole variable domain GAGVSQSPRYKVTKRGQDVALRCDPISGHVSLYWYRQALGQGPEFLTYFNYEAQQDKSGLPNDRFSAERPEGSISTLTIQRTEQRDSAMYRCASSPGGGTPPYEQYFGPGTRLTVT.

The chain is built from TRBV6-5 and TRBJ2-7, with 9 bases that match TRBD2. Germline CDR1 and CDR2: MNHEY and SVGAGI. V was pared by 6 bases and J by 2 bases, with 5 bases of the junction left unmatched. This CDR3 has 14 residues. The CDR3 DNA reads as TGTGCCAGCAGCCGTGGCGGGAGGGCCTACGAGCAGTACTTC. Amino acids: CASSRGGRAYEQYF.

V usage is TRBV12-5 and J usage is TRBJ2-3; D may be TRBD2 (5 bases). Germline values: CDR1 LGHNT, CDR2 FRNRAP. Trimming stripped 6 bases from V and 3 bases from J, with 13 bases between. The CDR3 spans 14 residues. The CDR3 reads CASGPPLATDTQYF. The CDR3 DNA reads TGTGCTAGTGGCCCCCCCCTAGCTACAGATACGCAGTATTTT.

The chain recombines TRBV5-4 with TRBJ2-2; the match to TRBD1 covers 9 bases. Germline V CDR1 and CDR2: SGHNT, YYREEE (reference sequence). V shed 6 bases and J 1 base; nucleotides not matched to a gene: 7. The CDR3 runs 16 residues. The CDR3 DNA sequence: TGTGCCAGCACCTTTGACAGGGGGATGAACACCGGGGAGCTGTTTTTT. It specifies CASTFDRGMNTGELFF.

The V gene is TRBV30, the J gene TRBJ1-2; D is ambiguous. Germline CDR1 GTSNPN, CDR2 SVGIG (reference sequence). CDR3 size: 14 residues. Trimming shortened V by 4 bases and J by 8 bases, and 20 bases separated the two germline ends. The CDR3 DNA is TGTGCCTGGAAAGATAGTATTGTAATGGAGGGCTACACCTTC. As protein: CAWKDSIVMEGYTF.

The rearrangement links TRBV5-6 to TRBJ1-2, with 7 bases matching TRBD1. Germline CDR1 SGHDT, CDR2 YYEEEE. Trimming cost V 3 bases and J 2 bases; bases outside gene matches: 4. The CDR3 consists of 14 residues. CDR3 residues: CASSWDSGNYGYTF. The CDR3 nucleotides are TGTGCCAGCAGCTGGGACAGTGGGAACTATGGCTACACCTTC.

Here the CDR3 DNA reads TGTGCCAGCAGCGTAGGGGACAGGGGCATGAAGACCCAGTACTTC. The encoded protein is CASSVGDRGMKTQYF. V usage is TRBV9 and J usage is TRBJ2-5; 10 bases fit TRBD1. Germline lookup yields CDR1 SGDLS and CDR2 YYNGEE. This CDR3 comprises 15 residues. Trimming removed 0 bases from V and 6 bases from J; junction bases left unmatched: 5.

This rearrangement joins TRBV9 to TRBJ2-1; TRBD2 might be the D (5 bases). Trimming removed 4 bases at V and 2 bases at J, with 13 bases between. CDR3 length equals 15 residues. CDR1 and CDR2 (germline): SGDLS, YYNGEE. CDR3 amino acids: CASSPKLDTYNEQFF. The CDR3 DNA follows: TGTGCCAGCAGCCCTAAACTAGACACCTACAATGAGCAGTTCTTC.

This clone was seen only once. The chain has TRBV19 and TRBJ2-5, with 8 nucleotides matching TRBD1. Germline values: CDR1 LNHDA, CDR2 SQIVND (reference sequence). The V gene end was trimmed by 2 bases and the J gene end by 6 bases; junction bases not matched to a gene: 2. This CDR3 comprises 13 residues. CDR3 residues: CASSIQGAKTQYF. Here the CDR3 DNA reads TGTGCCAGTAGTATACAGGGGGCGAAGACCCAGTACTTC.

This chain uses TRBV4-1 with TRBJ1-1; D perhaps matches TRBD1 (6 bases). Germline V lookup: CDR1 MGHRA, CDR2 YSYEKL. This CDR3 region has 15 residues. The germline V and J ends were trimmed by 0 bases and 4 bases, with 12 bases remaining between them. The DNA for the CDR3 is TGCGCCAGCAGCCAAGATCGGGGGGCGCCCACTGAAGCTTTCTTT. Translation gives CASSQDRGAPTEAFF.